The 2 T cell receptor beta chains below come from one sample, sequenced in a study of regulatory T cells in long-lasting Graves disease. In building TCR beta libraries, iRepertoire HTBI primers were used together with Arm-PCR of CDR3 regions. From the multiplex PCR reads, TCRdb called clonotypes with MiXCR, one entry per CDR3 protein. The table includes some 430,000 distinct CDR3 sequences, roughly 21% detected once. Time point defined: persistent/refractory GD, antithyroid drugs over 5 years with positive TRAb. From RNA extracted from PBMCs, the TCR library was made. The sample here was peripheral blood mononuclear cells (PBMCs), taken when the disease was refractory, from a patient treated with antithyroid drugs. These receptor sequences come from a female donor with Graves disease.

In its sample, this clonotype was seen many times. The V call is TRBV28, the J call TRBJ2-2; unclear D gene. V lost 10 bases to trimming and J lost 4 bases, with 16 bases between them. Looked up from germline, CDR1 is MDHEN and CDR2 is SYDVKM. This CDR3 has 14 amino acids. The DNA for the CDR3 is TGTGCCATCCACGAAGGAGATGGCACCGGGGAGCTGTTTTTT. It translates to CAIHEGDGTGELFF.

This clonotype showed up many times. The gene calls are TRBV29-1 and TRBJ1-2, with 7 bases fitting TRBD1. Germline trimming cut 8 bases from V and 2 bases from J; bases unmatched to any gene: 8. The CDR3 totals 13 residues. Germline V gene sequence: CDR1 SQVTM, CDR2 ANQGSEA. CDR3 sequence: CSIRQGLNYGYTF. As DNA, the CDR3 is TGCAGCATCCGACAGGGCCTAAACTATGGCTACACCTTC.